Below are 17 T cell receptor beta chains sequenced from a single sample in a study of T cell clonality in common variable immunodeficiency. The antigens of these receptors remain unknown. Study outcomes and limitations: Fewer deletions and N-nucleotide insertions were reportedly seen in common variable immunodeficiency TCR beta sequences.

Here immunoSEQ multiplex PCR was the method, and the copy in TCRdb shows in-frame clones only, minus some. Singletons are absent from the sample, which has 32,000 or so clones. The sample consisted of peripheral blood mononuclear cells. All receptors come from a human donor with common variable immunodeficiency.

Ten or more counts support this clone. The read halts 3 residues ahead of the CDR3 end, with the missing end drawn from the germline J gene. The chain joins TRBV7-9 to TRBJ2-7, with D perhaps matching TRBD2 (6 bases). V lost 5 bases and J lost 6, with 11 bases in between. The CDR3 spans 12 residues. Germline V gene lookup returns CDR1 SEHNR and CDR2 FQNEAQ (reference sequence). CDR3 in amino acids: CASSPTSSEQYF. Incomplete CDR3 DNA: TGTGCCAGCAGCCCGACTAGTTCCGAG.

In its sample, this clone was seen a few times. With the read ending 3 residues before the CDR3 end, the germline J gene is used to fill in that end. The rearrangement links TRBV2 to TRBJ1-1, with 8 bases fitting TRBD1. The CDR3 sequence is 15 residues long. Germline CDR1 reads SNHLY; CDR2 reads FYNNEI. Unmatched junction bases numbered 6, after V lost 6 bases and J lost 0 bases. This chain's CDR3 is CASRHDRGLNTEAFF. The DNA read from the CDR3 is TGTGCCAGCAGACACGACAGGGGATTGAACACTGAA.

At least ten counts were recorded for this clone. The read stops 3 residues short of the end of the CDR3; the missing end is completed from the germline J gene. The rearrangement joins TRBV5-1 to TRBJ1-2, with 7 bases lining up with TRBD1. The CDR3 is made up of 15 amino acids. V gave up 5 bases and J gave up 0 bases; unmatched junction bases: 7. The germline V gene encodes CDR1 SGHRS and CDR2 YFSETQ. The sequenced CDR3 bases are TGCGCCAGCAGACCCGACAGGGCCCCTAACTATGGC. Encoded protein: CASRPDRAPNYG. The whole CDR3 region reads CASRPDRAPNYGYTF. The variable domain in full, completed from reference TRBV5-1 and TRBJ1-2, reads KAGVTQTPRYLIKTRGQQVTLSCSPISGHRSVSWYQQTPGQGLQFLFEYFSETQRNKGNFPGRFSGRQFSNSRSEMNVSTLELGDSALYLCASRPDRAPNYGYTFGSGTRLTVV.

Notes on this clone: The sequenced fragment ends 3 residues before the CDR3 boundary, so the rest is inferred from the germline J gene. The chain has TRBV30 and TRBJ2-3, with 10 bases identical to TRBD2. Trimming cost V 3 bases and J 5 bases; bases outside gene matches: 8. The germline gives CDR1 GTSNPN, CDR2 SVGIG (reference sequence). The length of the CDR3 is 15 residues. CDR3 sequence: CAWRASGGQGDTQYF. CDR3 bases read: TGTGCCTGGAGGGCTAGCGGGGGCCAAGGAGATACG.

At least ten counts were recorded for this clone. CDR3 sequence: CAISESEGTEAFF. CDR3 DNA, as far as it was read: TGTGCCATCAGTGAGTCGGAGGGCACTGAA. The V and J genes are TRBV10-3 and TRBJ1-1; D gene unclear. The sequenced fragment ends 3 residues before the CDR3 boundary, so the rest is inferred from the germline J gene. Per germline, CDR1 ENHRY and CDR2 SYGVKD. V lost 0 bases to trimming and J lost 4 bases, with 6 bases between them. CDR3 length equals 13 residues.

This clone was picked up many times. The CDR3 is cut off 3 residues early in the read; its end comes from the germline J gene. The rearrangement joins TRBV20-1 to TRBJ2-5; TRBD2 aligns across 10 bases. The CDR3 loop spans 14 amino acids. The trim removed 5 bases at V and 3 bases at J, leaving 6 bases unmatched. Germline CDR1 is DFQATT and CDR2 is SNEGSKA (reference sequence). The CDR3 spells CSARMSGGEETQYF. The part of the CDR3 DNA that was read is TGCAGTGCTCGCATGAGCGGGGGGGAAGAGACC.

This clone was picked up many times. The read terminates 3 residues ahead of where the CDR3 ends, so the germline J gene completes it. V usage is TRBV30 and J usage is TRBJ2-3, with 7 bases fitting TRBD2. With V trimmed by 8 bases and J by 5 bases, 4 bases remained unmatched. The CDR3 spans 11 residues. CDR1 is GTSNPN and CDR2 is SVGIG in the germline V gene (reference sequence). The chain's CDR3 is CAGGERDTQYF. The covered CDR3 bases are TGTGCCGGGGGGGAACGAGATACG.

About this clone itself: The read gets to within 3 residues of the CDR3 end, and the germline J gene fills in the rest. This sequence joins TRBV7-9 and TRBJ2-7; TRBD1 matches 7 bases. CDR3 length equals 12 residues. J gave up 1 base and V 11 bases, and 5 bases lay outside the gene matches. In germline, CDR1 is SEHNR, CDR2 FQNEAQ (reference sequence). The part of the CDR3 DNA that was read is TGTGCCGGTTCCAGGGGGTCCTACGAG. This codes for CAGSRGSYE. The whole CDR3 sequence is CAGSRGSYEQYF.

This clone was counted a few times. The CDR3 end falls 3 residues outside the read, so it is completed with the germline J gene. The chain couples TRBV19 to TRBJ1-5; D might be TRBD1 (6 bases). The CDR3 totals 13 residues. Germline assignment: CDR1 LNHDA and CDR2 SQIVND (reference sequence). The germline V and J ends were trimmed by 7 bases and 7 bases, with 14 bases remaining between them. The sequenced CDR3 bases are TGTGCCAGTACCCGGGGAGGGGGACAGCCC. It specifies CASTRGGGQP. The whole CDR3 reads CASTRGGGQPQHF. Using reference TRBV19 and TRBJ1-5 for the parts outside the CDR3, the full variable domain is DGGITQSPKYLFRKEGQNVTLSCEQNLNHDAMYWYRQDPGQGLRLIYYSQIVNDFQKGDIAEGYSVSREKKESFPLTVTSAQKNPTAFYLCASTRGGGQPQHFGDGTRLSIL.

This clone was observed at least ten times. The read halts 3 residues ahead of the CDR3 end, with the missing end drawn from the germline J gene. The chain joins TRBV11-2 to TRBJ2-3; D might be TRBD2 (6 bases). Looked up from germline, CDR1 is SGHAT and CDR2 is FQNNGV. The CDR3 extends over 12 amino acids. The sequenced part of the CDR3 DNA is TGTGCCAGCAAAGTGGGGGGATTGGCG. Residues: CASKVGGLA. The whole CDR3 protein reads CASKVGGLAQYF. Supplemented by reference TRBV11-2 and TRBJ2-3, the full variable domain reads EAGVAQSPRYKIIEKRQSVAFWCNPISGHATLYWYQQILGQGPKLLIQFQNNGVVDDSQLPKDRFSAERLKGVDSTLKIQPAKLEDSAVYLCASKVGGLAQYFGPGTRLTVL.

This clone was detected a few times. From the germline J gene comes the end of the CDR3, since the read stops 3 residues before it. V gene TRBV30 combines with J gene TRBJ1-1, with D unresolved. CDR1 is GTSNPN and CDR2 is SVGIG in the germline V gene (reference sequence). The CDR3 loop spans 13 amino acids. V was trimmed by 1 base and J by 0 bases, leaving 6 bases between them. This chain's CDR3 is CAWSDSLNTEAFF. The covered CDR3 bases are TGTGCCTGGAGTGACAGCCTGAACACTGAA.

This clone was recorded many times. The CDR3 spells CASERSGESYGYTF. The CDR3 DNA, read in part, is TGTGCCAGCGAAAGATCGGGGGAATCCTATGGC. The chain is built from TRBV6-2 or TRBV6-3 and TRBJ1-2; possible D gene TRBD1, 5 bases. The read gets to within 3 residues of the CDR3 end, and the germline J gene fills in the rest. This CDR3 is 14 amino acids long. CDR1 is MNHEY and CDR2 is SVGEGT in the germline V gene. The V gene lost 8 bases and the J gene lost 4 bases, with 17 bases spanning the gap.

This clone was seen repeatedly, ten times or more. The read ends 3 residues shy of where the CDR3 ends; the end is completed using the germline J gene. The rearrangement joins TRBV20-1 to TRBJ2-7; D is possibly TRBD2 (7 bases). V dropped 4 bases and J dropped 1 base, with 17 bases sitting between them. Germline V lookup: CDR1 DFQATT, CDR2 SNEGSKA (reference sequence). The CDR3 is made up of 15 amino acids. CDR3 DNA, as far as it was read: TGCAGTGCTAAGGGCGGGGGCCGACTTTCCTACGAG. This gives the protein CSAKGGGRLSYE. In full, the CDR3 is CSAKGGGRLSYEQYF.

At least ten counts were recorded for this clone. The CDR3 goes on 3 residues after the read ends, and that part is filled in from the germline J gene. J is TRBJ1-5 and V is TRBV30; TRBD1 agrees at 7 bases. CDR1 is GTSNPN and CDR2 is SVGIG in the germline V gene (reference sequence). Trimming removed 5 bases from V and 3 bases from J; junction bases left unmatched: 10. This CDR3 region has 15 residues. CDR3 DNA, as far as it was read: TGTGCCTGGGGTCCCAAGGGACAGATCAATCAGCCC. Protein sequence: CAWGPKGQINQP. The full CDR3 protein is CAWGPKGQINQPQHF.

In this sample, this clone turned up many times. The CDR3 extends 3 residues past the end of the read, so its final part is completed from the germline J gene. The chain carries TRBV20-1 and TRBJ2-3; 9 bases map to TRBD2. This CDR3 region has 16 residues. Germline CDR1 reads DFQATT; CDR2 reads SNEGSKA (reference sequence). Germline trimming cut 3 bases from V and 3 bases from J; bases unmatched to any gene: 10. Partial CDR3 DNA: TGCAGTGCTAGCCCCAGCGGGGGGACCTTAACAGATACG. As protein: CSASPSGGTLTDT. The entire CDR3 reads CSASPSGGTLTDTQYF.

CDR3 bases read: TGTGCCTGGAGTGGCCAGAAAGGGCTCATGAACACTGAA. This gives the protein CAWSGQKGLMNTE. The full CDR3 is CAWSGQKGLMNTEAFF. The chain is built from TRBV30 and TRBJ1-1; D is undetermined. The sequence runs out 3 residues before the end of the CDR3; the remainder is reconstructed from the germline J gene. CDR1 and CDR2 (germline): GTSNPN, SVGIG (reference sequence). V shed 1 base and J shed 0 bases, with 15 bases lying between them. This CDR3 is built from 16 residues.

Ten or more counts support this clone. The missing CDR3 end, 3 residues past where the read stops, is filled in from the germline J gene. V usage is TRBV18 and J usage is TRBJ2-2; perhaps TRBD2 as D (5 bases). The CDR3 totals 14 residues. Deletions cut 7 bases from V and 6 bases from J, with 15 bases between. Germline-derived CDR1 and CDR2 are KGHSH and LQKENI. The CDR3 bases that were read are TGTGCCAGCTTAGACCAACGAGGGCCCGGGGAG. Amino acid sequence: CASLDQRGPGE. The CDR3 reads in full as CASLDQRGPGELFF.